This entry describes one T cell receptor beta chain. Germline V CDR1 and CDR2: KGHSH, LQKENI. The ends were cut back, 3 bases at V and 4 bases at J, with 10 bases in the middle. This CDR3 is 14 amino acids long. The entry originates in a study of control samples from healthy donors and cancer patients. Method: immunoSEQ multiplex PCR; TCRdb's copy keeps in-frame clones and lacks some. This sample carries approximately 150,000 clones, approximately 89% of them seen once, and the ten largest clones take over 6.5%. This TCR came from a man aged 45 to 65 with head and neck cancer. The V gene is TRBV18, the J gene TRBJ2-4; D perhaps matches TRBD2 (6 bases). Sequencing used PBMCs. The DNA of the CDR3 is TGTGCCAGCTCACCCGTGGGACTGAAAAACATTCAGTACTTC. It translates to CASSPVGLKNIQYF.